Detailed here is one T cell receptor beta chain. Its recognized antigen is unknown. No qualities accompany the bases; no much larger clone lies one base away. The sample originates from a study of blood T cell repertoires in COVID-19 (dated by TCRdb to the early 2020s). Study-level background: Samples from collaborators originated in the United States, Italy and Spain and spanned both the acute and convalescent phases of COVID-19. The repertoires were made available in a free public database intended to serve as a resource for research on the immune response to SARS-CoV-2. The material from the prospective study consisted of cDNA or gDNA derived from T cells, B-cell-depleted T cells, or PBMCs. The sample metadata nearly always contained a de-identified subject ID, COVID-19 status, age in years and sex. Subjects who had been exposed to COVID-19, were actively infected with it, or had recovered from it provided the deeply sampled blood TCRbeta repertoires that made up the dataset. HLA class I and class II types, where available, came from metadata supplied by the sample provider rather than from assay-based typing. The samples were drawn from the first 160 participants of the ongoing ImmuneRACE study and from 1,254 subjects provided by 6 global collaborators. The full study reports these points: Clinical and demographic metadata were provided uncurated, with the amount varying by source and participant.

Collaborating institutions collected whole blood in K2EDTA tubes following their own protocols. Collaborator samples were shipped for TCRbeta analysis as frozen whole blood, isolated PBMCs, or DNA extracted from either sample type. TCRbeta CDR3 regions were amplified from genomic DNA by means of the immunoSEQ Assay, a bias-controlled multiplex PCR. The authors' pipeline ran thus. Within the assay, amplification of reference gene primers was used to estimate how many nucleated cells each sample contained. To quantify the absolute abundance of each unique TCRbeta CDR3 rearrangement, sequence reads were collapsed and filtered. For each sample, productive Simpson clonality was calculated by taking the square root of Simpson's diversity index across productive rearrangements. Drawn from immuneACCESS, this table holds only the in-frame rearrangements with V and J called that TCRdb kept. Clones are partly lost; checked studies trace under half to an unresolved V gene and leave the rest unexplained. V, J and clone size derive from that table, while D and trimming were established from the DNA sequence. The sample contains some 140,000 clones, around three quarters of them found a single time. Of the sample, around 3.3% falls within the top ten clones.

Inclusive of the bounding cysteine and phenylalanine, the CDR3 is 15 residues long. The DNA shown is the 45-base CDR3, in frame from base 1. Sequences SGHRS (CDR1) and YFSETQ (CDR2) are obtained from the germline V gene. Trimming leaves V shorter by 3 bases and J shorter by 5 bases, with the junction holding 10 bases beyond the gene matches. The source of this sequence is a man aged 55 to 70 with acute or convalescent COVID-19. The sequenced sample was peripheral blood. The chain is made from TRBV5-1 and TRBJ2-7; 8 central nucleotides agree with TRBD1. The CDR3 amino acid sequence is: CASSSSGTGIHEQYF. The sequence in DNA is TGCGCCAGCAGCTCCTCCGGGACAGGTATCCACGAGCAGTACTTC.